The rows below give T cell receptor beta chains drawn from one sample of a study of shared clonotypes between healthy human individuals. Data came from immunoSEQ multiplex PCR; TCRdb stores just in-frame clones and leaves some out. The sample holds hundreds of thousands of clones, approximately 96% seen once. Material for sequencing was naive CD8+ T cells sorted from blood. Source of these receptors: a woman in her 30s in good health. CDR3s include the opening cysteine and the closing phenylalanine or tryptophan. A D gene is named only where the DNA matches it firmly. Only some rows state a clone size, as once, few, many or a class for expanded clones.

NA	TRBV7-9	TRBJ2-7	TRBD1	CASSLAQGVRDEQYF	TGTGCCAGCAGCTTAGCGCAGGGGGTGCGGGACGAGCAGTACTTC
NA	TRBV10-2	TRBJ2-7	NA	CASVSRLGGDYEQYF	TGCGCCAGCGTATCGAGACTCGGAGGGGACTACGAGCAGTACTTC
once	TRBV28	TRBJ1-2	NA	CASSFAGSENYGYTF	TGTGCCAGCAGTTTTGCGGGCTCCGAGAACTATGGCTACACCTTC
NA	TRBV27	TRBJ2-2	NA	CASTELNTGELFF	TGTGCCAGCACTGAACTAAACACCGGGGAGCTGTTTTTT
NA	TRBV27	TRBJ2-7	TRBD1	CASSLSITGGSYEQYF	TGTGCCAGCAGTTTATCGATCACAGGGGGGTCCTACGAGCAGTACTTC
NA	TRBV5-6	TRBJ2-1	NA	CASARGVEQFF	TGTGCCAGTGCCAGGGGTGTTGAGCAGTTCTTC
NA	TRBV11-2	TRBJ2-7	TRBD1	CASSYSTGRYF	TGTGCCAGCAGTTACTCGACAGGGCGGTACTTC
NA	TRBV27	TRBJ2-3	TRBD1	CASSLSGTGYTDTQYF	TGTGCCAGCAGTTTATCGGGGACAGGGTACACAGATACGCAGTATTTT
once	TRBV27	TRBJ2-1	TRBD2	CASSRPTTSGIYNEQFF	TGTGCCAGCAGTAGGCCCACCACTAGCGGAATTTACAATGAGCAGTTCTTC
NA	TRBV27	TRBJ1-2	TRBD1	CASSQGDSYGYTF	TGTGCCAGCAGCCAGGGGGACAGCTATGGCTACACCTTC
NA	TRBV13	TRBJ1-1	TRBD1	CASSSTGAARTEAFF	TGTGCCAGCAGCTCTACAGGGGCCGCACGGACTGAAGCTTTCTTT
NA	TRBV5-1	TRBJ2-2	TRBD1	CASSWETGLHGELFF	TGCGCCAGCAGCTGGGAGACAGGGTTGCACGGGGAGCTGTTTTTT
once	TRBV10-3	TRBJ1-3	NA	CAIKSDWVGSGNTIYF	TGTGCCATCAAAAGCGACTGGGTTGGCTCTGGAAACACCATATATTTT
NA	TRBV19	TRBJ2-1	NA	CASSSTYNEQFF	TGTGCCAGTAGTAGTACCTACAATGAGCAGTTCTTC
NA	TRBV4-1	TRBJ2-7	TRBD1	CASSQGRTGYEQYF	TGCGCCAGCAGCCAAGGGCGGACAGGGTACGAGCAGTACTTC
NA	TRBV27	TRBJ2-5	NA	CASSWVGQGTQYF	TGTGCCAGCAGTTGGGTCGGCCAAGGGACCCAGTACTTC
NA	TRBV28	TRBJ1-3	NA	CASSLQPSGNTIYF	TGTGCCAGCAGTTTACAGCCCTCTGGAAACACCATATATTTT
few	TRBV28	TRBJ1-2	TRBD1	CASSRQGAGYTF	TGTGCCAGCAGTCGACAGGGGGCTGGCTACACCTTC